This T cell receptor (beta chain) came from a study of control samples from healthy donors and cancer patients (dated by TCRdb to the early 2020s). Libraries were built with the immunoSEQ multiplex PCR assay. Sourced from immuneACCESS, this table was stored by TCRdb with only in-frame sequences that have V and J called. A share of the clones is absent; for the studies checked, an unresolved V gene accounts for under half, and the remainder has no known explanation. The table for this sample shows around 190,000 clones. The top ten constitute roughly 2% of the sample. For this clone: Its antigen remains unidentified.

The sequenced material came from blood. This TCR was recovered from a woman aged 25-40 years in good health.

The CDR3 region has the sequence CASSYQRDRAAYGYTF. Here is the DNA: TGTGCCAGCAGTTACCAAAGGGACAGGGCGGCCTATGGCTACACCTTC. The chain is made from TRBV6-5 and TRBJ1-2; TRBD1 fits 9 bases in the junction. The CDR3, from cysteine to phenylalanine, totals 16 residues. Just the 48-base CDR3 DNA is kept, in frame starting at base 1. CDR1 and CDR2, per the germline V gene, are MNHEY and SVGAGI. Germline trimming amounts to 2 bases on V and 4 bases on J, with 8 as the count of junction bases outside the gene matches.